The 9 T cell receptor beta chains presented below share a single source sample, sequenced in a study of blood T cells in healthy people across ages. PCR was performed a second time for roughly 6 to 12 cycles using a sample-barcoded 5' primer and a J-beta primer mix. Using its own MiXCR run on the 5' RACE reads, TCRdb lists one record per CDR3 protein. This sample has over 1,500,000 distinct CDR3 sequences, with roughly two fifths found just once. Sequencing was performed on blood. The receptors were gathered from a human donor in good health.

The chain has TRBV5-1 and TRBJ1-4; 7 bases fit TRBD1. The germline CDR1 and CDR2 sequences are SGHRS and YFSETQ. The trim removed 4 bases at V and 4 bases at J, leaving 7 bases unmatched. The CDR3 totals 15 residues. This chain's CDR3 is CASSLPQGVNEKLFF. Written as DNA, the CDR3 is TGCGCCAGCAGCCTACCTCAGGGGGTTAATGAAAAACTGTTTTTT.

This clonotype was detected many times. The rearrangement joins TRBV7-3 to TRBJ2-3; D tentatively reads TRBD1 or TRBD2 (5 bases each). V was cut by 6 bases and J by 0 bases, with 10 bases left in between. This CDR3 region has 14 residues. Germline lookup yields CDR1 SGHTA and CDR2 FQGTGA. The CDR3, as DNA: TGTGCCAGCAGTTCCCGGGACAGCACAGATACGCAGTATTTT. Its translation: CASSSRDSTDTQYF. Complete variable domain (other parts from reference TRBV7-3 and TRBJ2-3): GAGVSQTPSNKVTEKGKYVELRCDPISGHTALYWYRQSLGQGPEFLIYFQGTGAADDSGLPNDRFFAVRPEGSVSTLKIQRTERGDSAVYLCASSSRDSTDTQYFGPGTRLTVL.

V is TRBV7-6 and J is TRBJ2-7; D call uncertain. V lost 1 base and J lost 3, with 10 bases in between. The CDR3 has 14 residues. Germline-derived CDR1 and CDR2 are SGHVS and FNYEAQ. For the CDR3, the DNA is TGTGCCAGCAGCTTAGAGCAATTGGGCTACGAGCAGTACTTC. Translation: CASSLEQLGYEQYF. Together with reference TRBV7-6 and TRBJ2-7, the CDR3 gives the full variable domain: GAGVSQSPRYKVTKRGQDVALRCDPISGHVSLYWYRQALGQGPEFLTYFNYEAQQDKSGLPNDRFSAERPEGSISTLTIQRTEQRDSAMYRCASSLEQLGYEQYFGPGTRLTVT.

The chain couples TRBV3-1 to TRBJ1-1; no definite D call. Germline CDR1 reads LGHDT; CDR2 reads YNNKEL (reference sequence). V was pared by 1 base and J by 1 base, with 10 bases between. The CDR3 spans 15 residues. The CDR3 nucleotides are TGTGCCAGCAGCCAAGCTGGACGGCCGAACACTGAAGCTTTCTTT. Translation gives CASSQAGRPNTEAFF.

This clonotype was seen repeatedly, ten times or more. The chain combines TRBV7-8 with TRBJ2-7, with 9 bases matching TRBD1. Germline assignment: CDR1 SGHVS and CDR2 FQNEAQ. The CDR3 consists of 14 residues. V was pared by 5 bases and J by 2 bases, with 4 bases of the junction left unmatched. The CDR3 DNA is TGTGCCAGCAGCCGGACAGGGGAGACCTACGAGCAGTACTTC. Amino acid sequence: CASSRTGETYEQYF.

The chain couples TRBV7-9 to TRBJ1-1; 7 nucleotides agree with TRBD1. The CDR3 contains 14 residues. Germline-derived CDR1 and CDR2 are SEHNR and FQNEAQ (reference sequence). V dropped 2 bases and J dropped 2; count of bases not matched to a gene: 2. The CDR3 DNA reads TGTGCCAGCAGCTTAACAGGGGATAACACTGAAGCTTTCTTT. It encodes CASSLTGDNTEAFF.

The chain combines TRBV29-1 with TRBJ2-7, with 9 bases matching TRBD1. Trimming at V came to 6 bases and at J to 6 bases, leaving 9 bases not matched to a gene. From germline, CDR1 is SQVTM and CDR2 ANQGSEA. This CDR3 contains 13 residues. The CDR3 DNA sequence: TGCAGCGTCGACGGGGGACAGGGCGGCGAGCAGTACTTC. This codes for CSVDGGQGGEQYF.

This CDR3 reads CASSNTKAGQDPKGRSNEQFF. The CDR3 coding sequence is TGTGCCAGCAGCAATACAAAGGCGGGACAGGATCCCAAGGGGAGGTCCAATGAGCAGTTCTTC. The chain joins TRBV21-1 to TRBJ2-1; TRBD1, as called in the table, went unchecked against the DNA. TRBV21-1 is a pseudogene segment. The CDR3 has 21 residues.

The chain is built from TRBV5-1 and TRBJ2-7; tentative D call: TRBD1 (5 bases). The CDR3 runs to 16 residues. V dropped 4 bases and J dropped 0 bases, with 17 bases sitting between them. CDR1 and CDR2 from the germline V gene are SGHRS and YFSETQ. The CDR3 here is CASSPWQGPASYEQYF. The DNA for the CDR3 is TGCGCCAGCAGCCCGTGGCAGGGCCCAGCCTCCTACGAGCAGTACTTC.